This T cell receptor beta chain emerged from a study of beta chain features in type 1 diabetes (dated by TCRdb to the late 2010s). Context from the whole study: Mean age, gender distribution, total cell number and subset yield did not differ between patients and healthy donors. Regulatory and stem cell-like memory subsets were isolated from only 8 patients and roughly 8 healthy donors, whereas naive and central memory subsets came from all 30 or so donors. The study compared the TCRB repertoires of sorted circulating CD4+ T cell subsets in recently diagnosed type 1 diabetes patients with those in matched healthy donors. Across all samples, fewer than 110,000,000 sorted cells were examined, and cell number per subset correlated strongly with RNA yield. The investigation overall reported the following: Because the HLA sub-analyses included only small numbers of individuals, any influence of HLA type on TCRB rearrangement was left unresolved. At VDJ recombination sites, patients with type 1 diabetes made fewer insertions and deleted more nucleotides, a pattern implying thymic rearrangement abnormalities. Because cDNA rather than genomic DNA was sequenced, highly expressing activated cells could have been over-represented, although no difference in activation and CD3 levels was found between groups. PCR may preferentially amplify shorter templates, but because patient and control samples were amplified and corrected together, any resulting skew would affect both groups equally. Naive, central memory and regulatory TCRB repertoires appeared to be more similar among patients than among healthy donors. In all four CD4+ subsets, TCRB CDR3 length was moderately but significantly shorter in type 1 diabetes patients.

A word on this clone: This receptor's antigen is unknown. Base qualities are not at hand, and no much larger clone is one base apart.

Each donor gave one peripheral blood draw, roughly 110 mL on average, collected into heparinised tubes. Naive, central memory, regulatory and stem cell-like memory CD4+ T cells were sorted on a BD FACSAria II using a panel including CD45RO, CCR7, CD25, CD127, CD95 and CD27. Purity was above 95% for every sorted population. PBMCs were isolated immediately by Lymphoprep density gradient centrifugation and stained directly without culture. So that batch effects would be minimized, each experiment stained and sorted samples in pairs, pairing one healthy donor with one patient. The CDR3 starts with the cysteine, ends with the phenylalanine, and has 15 residues. Here the CDR3 DNA is all that survives: 45 bases in frame from base 1. V sheds 5 bases and J sheds 4 bases, leaving 17 bases between their ends. The germline V gene encodes CDR1 SGHNT and CDR2 YYREEE (reference sequence). The High Capacity cDNA Reverse Transcription Kit was used to reverse transcribe all of the isolated RNA, meaning that expressed TCRB transcripts were what got sequenced. Naive, central memory and regulatory T cell samples underwent deep immunoSEQ sequencing, averaging about 3.3 million total reads per sample. After sorted cells were lysed in RLT buffer, RNA was extracted with DNase-treated RNeasy Micro or Mini kits, with the choice depending on cell number. To prevent cross-contamination, each cell subset was processed individually, whereas patient and healthy donor samples were processed jointly. The immunoSEQ multiplex PCR was used to amplify TCRB sequences from cDNA, generating 87-bp fragments that spanned the CDR3 region. Amplicons were sequenced on the Illumina HiSeq platform. Turning to the authors' computational methods: PCR bias was computationally corrected using synthetic template baselines, reads within Hamming distance 2 were collapsed, and singletons that could not be merged were discarded. Reads were aligned against IMGT to assign V, D and J genes, CDR3 length and insertions or deletions at six rearrangement sites. Clonotype counts were normalized to sorted cell number within each subset before computing true diversity and Gini coefficients with the tcR R package. The overlap coefficient, calculated on TCRB nucleotide sequences, was used to measure repertoire sharing. TCRdb limited this immuneACCESS table to in-frame rearrangements with V and J called. A share of clones is missing; checked studies link under half to unresolved V genes, and the rest is unexplained. V and J calls and clone size follow that table, whereas D and trimming were derived from the DNA. The sample table holds about 40,000 clones, of which approximately 49% were seen once. The ten biggest clones cover 0.65% to 0.8% of the sample.

This sequence was found in a woman between 18 and 29 years old in good health. The sequence joins TRBV5-4 to TRBJ2-3; the D region possibly corresponds to TRBD1 (6 bases align). The material sequenced was central memory CD4+ T cells from blood. The CDR3 region has the sequence CASSRGGQGADTQYF. The bases read TGTGCCAGCAGTCGAGGGGGTCAGGGAGCAGATACGCAGTATTTT.